This T cell receptor (beta chain) derives from a study of shared clonotypes between healthy human individuals. The protocol was immunoSEQ multiplex PCR, while the TCRdb copy is restricted to in-frame clones and leaves out a portion. Of about 800,000 clones in the sample, roughly 96% were seen once. Findings and limits, study-wide: Researchers sampled only blood; tissue repertoires likely differ.

CDR3 length equals 15 residues. CDR1 is SGDLS and CDR2 is YYNGEE in the germline V gene. Notes on this clone: The antigen is not known. The junction departs from germline at one end; a sequencing error may be responsible.

Cells designated naive CD8 were CD45RO-negative and were positively selected for CCR7, with terminally differentiated effector memory CD45RA+ cells excluded. Donors, healthy HIV-negative adults, lacked recent acute infections or vaccinations. Caucasian adults living in Nashville, Tennessee, provided all samples. This sequence joins TRBV9 and TRBJ2-1; TRBD2 agrees at 8 bases. The sample taken for sequencing was naive CD8+ T cells sorted from blood. The sequence was obtained from a man aged 25 to 40 in good health. The CDR3 protein is CANSASGLAYNEQFF. The CDR3 DNA follows: TGTGCCAACAGCGCTTCGGGACTAGCCTACAATGAGCAGTTCTTC.